The rows below give T cell receptor beta chains drawn from one sample of a study of T-cell memory formation after mild COVID-19. One entry per CDR3 protein, called by TCRdb with MiXCR from the 5' RACE reads. In the table there are 500,000 to 550,000 distinct CDR3 sequences, around 21% of which are singletons. The source material was PBMCs or a T cell subset sorted from them (not recorded which). These receptors were obtained from an adult woman who had mild COVID-19 (a few samples of this study predate the infection). Cell type and time point are not known. CDR3s include the opening cysteine and the closing phenylalanine or tryptophan. The D gene is left open where the match is weak. Clone size is shown for a subset of rows, as once, few, many or a class of expanded clone.

v_call,j_call,clone_size,d_call,cdr3_length,cdr3_aa,cdr3_nt
TRBV29-1,TRBJ2-7,few,TRBD2,13,CSTSGTSPGEQYF,TGCAGCACTAGCGGGACAAGTCCGGGAGAGCAGTACTTC
TRBV7-3,TRBJ1-1,few,.,13,CASSLQDSTEAFF,TGTGCCAGCAGCTTACAAGATTCCACTGAAGCTTTCTTT
TRBV7-2,TRBJ1-1,few,.,14,CASSSRSKTEEAFF,TGTGCCAGCAGCTCGCGAAGTAAAACCGAGGAAGCTTTCTTT
TRBV6-6,TRBJ2-7,.,.,14,CASSYSNWDYEQYF,TGTGCCAGCAGTTACTCAAATTGGGACTACGAGCAGTACTTC
TRBV30,TRBJ1-2,.,.,14,CAWSPETSNYGYTF,TGTGCCTGGAGTCCCGAGACAAGTAACTATGGCTACACCTTC
TRBV24-1,TRBJ1-2,few,.,15,CATSDSGEEAYGYTF,TGTGCCACCAGTGACTCCGGGGAGGAGGCCTATGGCTACACCTTC
TRBV7-6,TRBJ2-3,few,TRBD2,17,CASSLGRLAGGVDTQYF,TGTGCCAGCAGCTTGGGGCGACTAGCGGGGGGCGTCGATACGCAGTATTTT
TRBV6-1,TRBJ1-1,.,TRBD1,13,CASRARTGGEAFF,TGTGCCAGCAGGGCCCGGACAGGGGGCGAAGCTTTCTTT
TRBV12-3/TRBV12-4,TRBJ1-4,.,.,14,CASSDQGSGEKLFF,TGTGCCAGCAGTGACCAGGGATCGGGTGAAAAACTGTTTTTT
TRBV29-1,TRBJ2-1,many,TRBD2,15,CSVEDFQREYGEQFF,TGCAGCGTTGAAGATTTCCAGCGGGAGTACGGTGAGCAGTTCTTC
TRBV9,TRBJ1-1,.,.,12,CASSALSGFAFF,TGTGCCAGCAGCGCCCTTTCAGGGTTCGCTTTCTTT
TRBV18,TRBJ2-1,.,TRBD2,18,CASSPRTGGALSGNEQFF,TGTGCCAGCTCACCACGAACCGGGGGGGCGCTCAGCGGGAATGAGCAGTTCTTC
TRBV7-8,TRBJ2-3,.,TRBD2,17,CASSPGLAGGGTDTQYF,TGTGCCAGCAGCCCGGGACTAGCGGGAGGAGGGACAGATACGCAGTATTTT
TRBV14,TRBJ2-7,few,.,15,CASSQEGGTSYEQYF,TGTGCCAGCAGCCAAGAAGGGGGGACATCCTACGAGCAGTACTTC
TRBV5-1,TRBJ2-1,few,.,16,CASSPGQPSSYNEQFF,TGCGCCAGCAGCCCTGGACAGCCTAGCTCCTACAATGAGCAGTTCTTC
TRBV12-3/TRBV12-4,TRBJ1-2,few,TRBD1,17,CASSFGLTGEDNYGYTF,TGTGCCAGCAGTTTCGGGCTTACAGGGGAAGATAACTATGGCTACACCTTC
TRBV7-2,TRBJ2-5,.,TRBD2,16,CASSAGTSPYQETQYF,TGTGCCAGCAGCGCCGGGACTAGCCCTTACCAAGAGACCCAGTACTTC
TRBV3-1,TRBJ1-2,.,TRBD1,16,CASSQERLQGAWGYTF,TGTGCCAGCAGCCAAGAGAGACTTCAGGGGGCTTGGGGCTACACCTTC
TRBV28,TRBJ2-2,few,.,15,CASSPLGSNTGELFF,TGTGCCAGCAGCCCTCTCGGGTCAAACACCGGGGAGCTGTTTTTT
TRBV7-3,TRBJ1-1,few,TRBD1,17,CASRFGGQGFKDSEAFF,TGTGCCAGCAGGTTCGGGGGACAGGGCTTTAAGGACTCTGAAGCTTTCTTT